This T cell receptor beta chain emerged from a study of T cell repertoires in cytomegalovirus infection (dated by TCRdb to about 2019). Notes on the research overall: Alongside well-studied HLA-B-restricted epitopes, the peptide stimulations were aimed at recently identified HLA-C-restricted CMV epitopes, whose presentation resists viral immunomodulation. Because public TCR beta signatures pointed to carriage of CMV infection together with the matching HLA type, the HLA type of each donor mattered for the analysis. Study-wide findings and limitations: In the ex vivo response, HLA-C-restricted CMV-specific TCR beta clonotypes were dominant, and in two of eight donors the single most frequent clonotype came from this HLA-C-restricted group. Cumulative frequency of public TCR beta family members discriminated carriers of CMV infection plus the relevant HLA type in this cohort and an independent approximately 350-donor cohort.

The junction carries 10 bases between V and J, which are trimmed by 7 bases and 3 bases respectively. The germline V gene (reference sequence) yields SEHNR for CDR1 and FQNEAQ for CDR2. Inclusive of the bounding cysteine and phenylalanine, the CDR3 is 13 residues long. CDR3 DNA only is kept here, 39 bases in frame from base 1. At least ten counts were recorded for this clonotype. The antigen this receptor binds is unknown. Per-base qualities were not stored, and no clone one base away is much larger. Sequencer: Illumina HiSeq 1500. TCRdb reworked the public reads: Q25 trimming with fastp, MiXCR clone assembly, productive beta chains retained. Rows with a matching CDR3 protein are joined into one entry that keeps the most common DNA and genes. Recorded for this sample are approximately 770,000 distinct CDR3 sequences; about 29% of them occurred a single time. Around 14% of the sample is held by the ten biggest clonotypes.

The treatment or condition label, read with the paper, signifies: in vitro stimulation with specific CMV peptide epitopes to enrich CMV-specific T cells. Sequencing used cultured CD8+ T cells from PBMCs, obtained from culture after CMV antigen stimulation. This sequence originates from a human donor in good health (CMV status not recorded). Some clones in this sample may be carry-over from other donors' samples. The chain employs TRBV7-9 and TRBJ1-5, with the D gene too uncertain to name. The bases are TGTGCCAGCACCACCCATGACAATCAGCCCCAGCATTTT. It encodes CASTTHDNQPQHF.